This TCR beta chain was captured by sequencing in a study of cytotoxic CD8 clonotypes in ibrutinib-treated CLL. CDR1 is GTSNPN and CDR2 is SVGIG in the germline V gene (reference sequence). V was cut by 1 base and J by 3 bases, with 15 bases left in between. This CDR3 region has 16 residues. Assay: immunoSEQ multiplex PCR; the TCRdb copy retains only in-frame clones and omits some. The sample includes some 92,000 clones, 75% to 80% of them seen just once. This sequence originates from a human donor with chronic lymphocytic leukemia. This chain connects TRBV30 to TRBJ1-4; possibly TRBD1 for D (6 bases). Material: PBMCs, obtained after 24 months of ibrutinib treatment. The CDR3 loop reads CAWSANGGAANEKLFF. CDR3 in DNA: TGTGCCTGGAGTGCCAATGGGGGGGCAGCTAATGAAAAACTGTTTTTT.